Described below is a single TCR beta chain sequence and its context. Its antigen is unidentified. Only in-frame clones appear in the TCRdb table, and some are missing; sequencing was by immunoSEQ multiplex PCR. The repertoire has over 110,000 clones, 85% to 90% of them found once; the top ten carry roughly 9%. This entry belongs to a study of cytomegalovirus exposure and HLA in healthy donors. General study results and limits: The study put 150 to 200 TCR beta chains on its list as cytomegalovirus-associated. Within the approximately 120 validation repertoires, first-cohort TCR clusters tended to co-occur, according to a later analysis. The classifier reportedly diagnosed cytomegalovirus status with high sensitivity and specificity.

What was sequenced was PBMCs. This TCR was sampled from a man between 18 and 29 years old in good health and CMV-seropositive.

CDR3 amino acids: CASSWDRGVEAFF. The CDR3 DNA reads as TGTGCCAGCAGCTGGGACAGGGGAGTTGAAGCTTTCTTT. The chain has TRBV13 and TRBJ1-1; 10 bases match TRBD1. The CDR3 extends over 13 amino acids. Germline-derived CDR1 and CDR2 are PRHDT and FYEKMQ (reference sequence). With V trimmed by 4 bases and J by 7 bases, 3 bases remained unmatched.